This is a list of T cell receptor beta chains from one sample in a study of T-cell memory formation after mild COVID-19. TCRdb re-derived calls from the 5' RACE reads in MiXCR, one entry per CDR3 protein. The sample holds roughly 350,000 distinct CDR3 sequences, around 13% seen once. The sequenced sample consisted of PBMCs or a T cell subset sorted from them (not recorded which). The receptor source for this set is a man in his late teens or twenties who had mild COVID-19 (a few samples of this study predate the infection). Cell type and time point are not known. The CDR3 runs from the conserved cysteine through the conserved F or W. The order of the fields is CDR3 DNA, CDR3 protein, D gene, clone size, V gene, J gene. A D gene is named only where the DNA matches it firmly. A clone size is listed for some rows: how often the clone was seen (once, few, many), or a class if it is expanded.

CDR3 DNA: TGTGCCAGCAACCTTGGACGGGGGGGGGAGCAGTTCTTC; CDR3 protein: CASNLGRGGEQFF; D gene: TRBD2; clone size: many; V gene: TRBV12-3/TRBV12-4; J gene: TRBJ2-1
CDR3 DNA: TGTGCCAGCAGCTTGGCCGGGGGACAGACGCGGCACACCATATATTTT; CDR3 protein: CASSLAGGQTRHTIYF; D gene: TRBD1; clone size: few; V gene: TRBV5-4; J gene: TRBJ1-3
CDR3 DNA: TGTGCCATCGAGCAGGTTGGGGCCAACGTCCTGACTTTC; CDR3 protein: CAIEQVGANVLTF; D gene: -; clone size: many; V gene: TRBV10-3; J gene: TRBJ2-6
CDR3 DNA: TGTGCCAGCAGTCCTCGGGGGGCTAGCAATCAGCCCCAGCATTTT; CDR3 protein: CASSPRGASNQPQHF; D gene: -; clone size: few; V gene: TRBV27; J gene: TRBJ1-5
CDR3 DNA: TGTGCCAGCAGCCCCCTTTCGTTCGCAGTTAATCAGCCCCAGCATTTT; CDR3 protein: CASSPLSFAVNQPQHF; D gene: -; clone size: -; V gene: TRBV6-5; J gene: TRBJ1-5
CDR3 DNA: TGTGCCAGCAGCCGGGACAGGGAGGAGACCCAGTACTTC; CDR3 protein: CASSRDREETQYF; D gene: TRBD1; clone size: -; V gene: TRBV7-8; J gene: TRBJ2-5
CDR3 DNA: TGTGCCAGCAGCTTAGTTTGGAGCGCTAGCACAGATACGCAGTATTTT; CDR3 protein: CASSLVWSASTDTQYF; D gene: -; clone size: -; V gene: TRBV7-9; J gene: TRBJ2-3
CDR3 DNA: TGTGACAGCAGCCCGCTTCGTACCGGGGGTACGCAGTATTTT; CDR3 protein: CDSSPLRTGGTQYF; D gene: -; clone size: -; V gene: TRBV7-2; J gene: TRBJ2-3
CDR3 DNA: TGTGCCAGCAGTGAACGAACAGGGTTGAACACTGAAGCTTTCTTT; CDR3 protein: CASSERTGLNTEAFF; D gene: -; clone size: -; V gene: TRBV2; J gene: TRBJ1-1
CDR3 DNA: TGTGCCAGCAGCTTAGTCAGGGAAAAGCTCTACGAGCAGTACTTC; CDR3 protein: CASSLVREKLYEQYF; D gene: -; clone size: few; V gene: TRBV7-7; J gene: TRBJ2-7
CDR3 DNA: TGTGCCATCAGTGAGAACAACCAGATCTACGAGCAGTACTTC; CDR3 protein: CAISENNQIYEQYF; D gene: -; clone size: -; V gene: TRBV10-3; J gene: TRBJ2-7
CDR3 DNA: TGTGCCAGCAGTTACGTTCAGGCCCTAGATGGCTACACCTTC; CDR3 protein: CASSYVQALDGYTF; D gene: -; clone size: many; V gene: TRBV6-6; J gene: TRBJ1-2
CDR3 DNA: TGCGCCAGCAGCCCGGGGACAGTTGAGCAGTACTTC; CDR3 protein: CASSPGTVEQYF; D gene: TRBD1; clone size: many; V gene: TRBV4-1; J gene: TRBJ2-7
CDR3 DNA: TGCAGCGGTAGCGGGGGGAGAGAGACCCAGTACTTC; CDR3 protein: CSGSGGRETQYF; D gene: TRBD2; clone size: few; V gene: TRBV29-1; J gene: TRBJ2-5
CDR3 DNA: TGTGCCAGCAGCTTAGCGGGGGCCGTGAATGAGCAGTTCTTC; CDR3 protein: CASSLAGAVNEQFF; D gene: TRBD2; clone size: few; V gene: TRBV27; J gene: TRBJ2-1
CDR3 DNA: TGTGCCAGCAGCTTAAGGTTCGATGAGCAGTTCTTC; CDR3 protein: CASSLRFDEQFF; D gene: -; clone size: -; V gene: TRBV12-3/TRBV12-4; J gene: TRBJ2-1